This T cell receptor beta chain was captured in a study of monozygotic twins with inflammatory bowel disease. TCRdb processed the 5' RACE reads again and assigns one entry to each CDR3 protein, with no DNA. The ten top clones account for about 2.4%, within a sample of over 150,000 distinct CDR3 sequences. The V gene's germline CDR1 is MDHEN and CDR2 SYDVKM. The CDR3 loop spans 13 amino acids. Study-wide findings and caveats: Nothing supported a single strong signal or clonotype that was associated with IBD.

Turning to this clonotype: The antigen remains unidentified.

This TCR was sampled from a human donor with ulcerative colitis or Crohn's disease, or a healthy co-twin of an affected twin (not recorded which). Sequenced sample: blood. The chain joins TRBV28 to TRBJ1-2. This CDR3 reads CASSFHDWHGYTF.